Below, 27 T cell receptor beta chains from the same sample are listed, as sequenced in a study of OX40 agonist ivuxolimab in advanced cancers. Profiled with immunoSEQ multiplex PCR; TCRdb holds only in-frame clones, not every one. The table records tens of thousands of clones, approximately 86% of them present only once. Sequenced here: CD4+ or CD8+ T cells sorted from blood, sampled in a trial of the OX40 agonist ivuxolimab. These TCRs come from an adult with an advanced solid tumor such as melanoma, head and neck, liver or kidney cancer.

This chain uses TRBV5-4 with TRBJ2-1, with 8 positions matching TRBD2. CDR3 length: 16 residues. Per germline, CDR1 SGHNT and CDR2 YYREEE (reference sequence). V lost 0 bases and J lost 8; bases outside the gene matches: 10. The CDR3 region is CASSLAGAGGLYEQFF. Written as DNA, the CDR3 is TGTGCCAGCAGCTTGGCCGGGGCGGGGGGTTTATATGAGCAGTTCTTC.

The chain links TRBV5-1 to TRBJ2-7; 7 nucleotides align to TRBD1. Germline-derived CDR1 and CDR2 are SGHRS and YFSETQ. The CDR3 totals 15 residues. V lost 4 bases, J lost 3 bases, and 10 bases stayed unmatched. The CDR3 region has the DNA TGCGCCAGCAGCCCTACACAGGGGACCTTCTACGAGCAGTACTTC. Protein sequence: CASSPTQGTFYEQYF.

V and J are TRBV2 and TRBJ2-5; D is uncertain. The CDR3 extends over 11 amino acids. V gave up 5 bases and J gave up 0 bases, with 1 base separating them. Germline assignment: CDR1 SNHLY and CDR2 FYNNEI. The CDR3 coding sequence is TGTGCCAGCAGTTACCAAGAGACCCAGTACTTC. Translation: CASSYQETQYF.

The chain links TRBV7-6 to TRBJ2-1; 8 nucleotides agree with TRBD2. The V gene end was trimmed by 0 bases and the J gene end by 0 bases; junction bases not matched to a gene: 4. The V gene's germline CDR1 is SGHVS and CDR2 FNYEAQ. CDR3 size: 17 residues. Here the CDR3 reads CASSLAASGYSYNEQFF. CDR3 in DNA: TGTGCCAGCAGCTTAGCAGCTAGCGGGTACTCCTACAATGAGCAGTTCTTC.

J is TRBJ2-1 and V is TRBV28; 8 nucleotides line up with TRBD2. CDR3 size: 14 residues. The germline V gene has CDR1 MDHEN and CDR2 SYDVKM. V shed 7 bases, J shed 4 bases, and the junction held 6 bases outside the gene matches. This CDR3 is CASTETSVYNEQFF. DNA of the CDR3: TGTGCCAGCACTGAGACTAGCGTTTACAATGAGCAGTTCTTC.

The sample holds one count of this clone. The gene calls are TRBV18 and TRBJ2-7; TRBD1 matches at 9 bases. CDR1 KGHSH and CDR2 LQKENI come from the germline V gene. After removal of 2 bases from V and 1 base from J, the junction contained 12 bases not matched to a gene. CDR3 length: 18 amino acids. The CDR3 protein is CASSPESVYGTGSYEQYF. The CDR3 nucleotides read TGTGCCAGCTCACCAGAATCTGTATACGGGACAGGGTCCTACGAGCAGTACTTC.

The V and J genes are TRBV11-2 and TRBJ1-5; no firm D call. Trimming took 0 bases from V and 0 from J, leaving 6 bases between them. The length of the CDR3 is 15 residues. Per germline, CDR1 SGHAT and CDR2 FQNNGV. This CDR3 reads CASSLDGLSNQPQHF. The DNA for the CDR3 is TGTGCCAGCAGCTTAGATGGGCTTAGCAATCAGCCCCAGCATTTT.

This clone has just a few counts. DNA for the CDR3: TGTGCCAGCAGTTCGAGGACGATTAGCAATCAGCCCCAGCATTTT. This gives the protein CASSSRTISNQPQHF. The chain is built from TRBV7-8 and TRBJ1-5; D unclear. The CDR3 consists of 15 residues. The V gene's germline CDR1 is SGHVS and CDR2 FQNEAQ. V shed 6 bases and J shed 0 bases, with 12 bases lying between them.

V usage is TRBV5-1 and J usage is TRBJ2-3; D not resolved. The ends were cut back, 3 bases at V and 4 bases at J, with 12 bases in the middle. In germline, CDR1 is SGHRS, CDR2 YFSETQ. This CDR3 contains 14 residues. CDR3 in DNA: TGCGCCAGCAGCTCTGGCGCGGACCCAGATACGCAGTATTTT. Translating gives CASSSGADPDTQYF.

V usage is TRBV27 and J usage is TRBJ2-7, with 8 positions matching TRBD2. The junction had 24 bases not matched to a gene; V was cut back by 6 bases and J by 2 bases. Germline V gene lookup returns CDR1 MNHEY and CDR2 SMNVEV (reference sequence). This CDR3 region has 20 residues. The chain's CDR3 is CASSLMPRTSNTLPTYEQYF. The CDR3 DNA sequence: TGTGCCAGCAGCTTAATGCCGAGGACTAGCAACACCCTCCCGACCTACGAGCAGTACTTC.

The rearrangement links TRBV5-4 to TRBJ2-5; 7 bases agree with TRBD1. Losses at the gene ends were 4 bases for V and 2 bases for J; bases not matched to a gene: 8. Germline V lookup: CDR1 SGHNT, CDR2 YYREEE (reference sequence). This CDR3 is 15 amino acids long. CDR3 nucleotide sequence: TGTGCCAGCAGCCCCCCGGGACAGAGGCAAGAGACCCAGTACTTC. Protein product: CASSPPGQRQETQYF.

This chain uses TRBV5-1 with TRBJ2-2, with D perhaps given as TRBD1 or TRBD2 (5 bases each). The CDR3 has 15 residues. The germline V gene has CDR1 SGHRS and CDR2 YFSETQ. Trimming left V 1 base short and J 4 bases short, with 11 bases between. This CDR3 reads CASSLPGRGTGELFF. CDR3 DNA: TGCGCCAGCAGCTTGCCAGGGAGAGGCACCGGGGAGCTGTTTTTT.

The chain has TRBV6-6 and TRBJ2-7; weak D call: TRBD1 (6 bases). CDR1 and CDR2 (germline): MNHNY, SVGAGI (reference sequence). V was trimmed by 6 bases and J by 3 bases, leaving 12 bases between them. CDR3 length: 13 residues. The CDR3: CASSPDSYYEQYF. CDR3 sequence (DNA): TGTGCCAGCAGCCCGGACAGTTACTACGAGCAGTACTTC.

The chain carries TRBV5-6 and TRBJ2-3, with D unclear. The CDR3 loop spans 12 amino acids. Germline values: CDR1 SGHDT, CDR2 YYEEEE. Trimming took 4 bases from V and 5 from J, leaving 8 bases between them. CDR3 residues: CASSLGRDTQYF. CDR3 DNA sequence: TGTGCCAGCAGCCTGGGTCGAGATACGCAGTATTTT.

The chain employs TRBV30 and TRBJ2-7, with 7 bases fitting TRBD1. Trimming took 0 bases from V and 2 from J; bases not matched to a gene: 4. The CDR3 is 14 amino acids. Germline V gives CDR1 GTSNPN, CDR2 SVGIG (reference sequence). CDR3: CAWSVQGTAYEQYF. CDR3 DNA sequence: TGTGCCTGGAGTGTACAGGGGACAGCCTACGAGCAGTACTTC.

V gene TRBV28 combines with J gene TRBJ1-3, with D tentatively TRBD1 (6 bases). This CDR3 region has 15 residues. The germline V gene has CDR1 MDHEN and CDR2 SYDVKM. V was cut by 5 bases and J by 0 bases, with 11 bases left in between. The CDR3 loop reads CASSLGQSSGNTIYF. The CDR3 DNA sequence: TGTGCCAGCAGTCTCGGACAGAGCTCTGGAAACACCATATATTTT. The complete variable domain, with remaining parts taken from reference TRBV28 and TRBJ1-3, reads DVKVTQSSRYLVKRTGEKVFLECVQDMDHENMFWYRQDPGLGLRLIYFSYDVKMKEKGDIPEGYSVSREKKERFSLILESASTNQTSMYLCASSLGQSSGNTIYFGEGSWLTVV.

The chain joins TRBV7-9 to TRBJ2-2; D not resolved. Germline V lookup: CDR1 SEHNR, CDR2 FQNEAQ (reference sequence). The CDR3 is 15 amino acids. Trimming stripped 4 bases from V and 6 bases from J, with 15 bases between. In DNA form, the CDR3 reads TGTGCCAGCAGCTCAATGACCCATCTAGCCGGGGAGCTGTTTTTT. Its translation: CASSSMTHLAGELFF.

The rearrangement joins TRBV6-1 to TRBJ2-2; 7 bases map to TRBD1. There are 12 residues in the CDR3. CDR1 is MNHNS and CDR2 is SASEGT in the germline V gene. J gave up 7 bases and V 6 bases, and 2 bases lay outside the gene matches. CDR3 nucleotide sequence: TGTGCCAGCAGGGGGACAGTCGGGGAGCTGTTTTTT. This sequence encodes CASRGTVGELFF.

The chain employs TRBV7-2 and TRBJ2-1; 12 bases are shared with TRBD2. The trim removed 3 bases at V and 6 bases at J, leaving 9 bases unmatched. This CDR3 contains 17 residues. The germline V gene encodes CDR1 SGHTA and CDR2 FQGNSA. The CDR3 coding sequence is TGTGCCAGCAGCTTCCTTCGCCTAGCGGGGGGGCCCAATGAGCAGTTCTTC. Translated: CASSFLRLAGGPNEQFF.

The J gene is TRBJ2-1, the V gene TRBV20-1; unclear D gene. CDR1 and CDR2 from the germline V gene are DFQATT and SNEGSKA (reference sequence). Trimming cost V 0 bases and J 12 bases, with 9 bases left between them. This CDR3 spans 11 amino acids. The CDR3 here is CSARDQVSQFF. The DNA for the CDR3 is TGCAGTGCTAGAGACCAGGTTTCGCAGTTCTTC.

This clone was detected once. The chain employs TRBV19 and TRBJ2-1; D is unclear. The CDR3 has 12 amino acids. Trimming left V 5 bases short and J 9 bases short, with 11 bases between. From germline, CDR1 is LNHDA and CDR2 SQIVND (reference sequence). As DNA, the CDR3 is TGTGCCAGTAGTCCGCGACTTGGTGAGCAGTTCTTC. It codes for CASSPRLGEQFF.

The chain links TRBV29-1 to TRBJ2-1; 10 bases align to TRBD1. Germline loops: CDR1 SQVTM, CDR2 ANQGSEA. Trimming took 7 bases from V and 4 from J; bases not matched to a gene: 4. The CDR3 is 13 amino acids. The CDR3 region has the DNA TGCAGCGACGACAGGGGGCCGTACAATGAGCAGTTCTTC. Translating it yields CSDDRGPYNEQFF.

This chain joins TRBV7-6 and TRBJ2-2; D may be TRBD1 or TRBD2 (5 bases each). There are 12 residues in the CDR3. The V end was cut by 5 bases, the J end by 9 bases, with 10 bases between. CDR1 is SGHVS and CDR2 is FNYEAQ in the germline V gene. CDR3 in amino acids: CASSGTVRELFF. For the CDR3, the DNA is TGTGCCAGCAGCGGGACCGTCCGGGAGCTGTTTTTT. Full variable domain (remainder filled in from reference TRBV7-6 and TRBJ2-2): GAGVSQSPRYKVTKRGQDVALRCDPISGHVSLYWYRQALGQGPEFLTYFNYEAQQDKSGLPNDRFSAERPEGSISTLTIQRTEQRDSAMYRCASSGTVRELFFGEGSRLTVL.

This chain uses TRBV6-1 with TRBJ2-7; no firm D call. Germline CDR1 MNHNS, CDR2 SASEGT. This CDR3 is 14 amino acids long. V was pared by 4 bases and J by 2 bases, with 12 bases between. CDR3 nucleotide sequence: TGTGCCAGCAGTGTCTCTCATACTACCTACGAGCAGTACTTC. Encoded protein: CASSVSHTTYEQYF.

The chain recombines TRBV4-3 with TRBJ1-2; 9 nucleotides align to TRBD1. V was pared by 3 bases and J by 4 bases, with 3 bases of the junction left unmatched. Germline CDR1 and CDR2: LGHNA and YSLEER. This CDR3 has 14 amino acids. CDR3 DNA: TGCGCCAGCAGCCAGTCGGGACAGGGCTATGGCTACACCTTC. The encoded protein is CASSQSGQGYGYTF.

The rearrangement links TRBV19 to TRBJ2-1; D gene uncertain. Germline CDR1 and CDR2: LNHDA and SQIVND (reference sequence). V was shortened by 7 bases and J by 6 bases, with 19 bases between the two germline ends. This CDR3 contains 15 residues. CDR3 nucleotide sequence: TGTGCCAGTACCTTAAAACGATTAGAATCCAATGAGCAGTTCTTC. Its translation is CASTLKRLESNEQFF.

The chain is built from TRBV7-9 and TRBJ2-1; 7 bases map to TRBD1. CDR1 SEHNR and CDR2 FQNEAQ come from the germline V gene (reference sequence). V gave up 5 bases and J gave up 0 bases; unmatched junction bases: 10. The CDR3 extends over 17 amino acids. The CDR3 nucleotides are TGTGCCAGCAGCAATCGACAGGGTGTTGCCTCCTACAATGAGCAGTTCTTC. Its protein is CASSNRQGVASYNEQFF. The entire variable domain, with the rest obtained from reference TRBV7-9 and TRBJ2-1, is as follows: DTGVSQNPRHKITKRGQNVTFRCDPISEHNRLYWYRQTLGQGPEFLTYFQNEAQLEKSRLLSDRFSAERPKGSFSTLEIQRTEQGDSAMYLCASSNRQGVASYNEQFFGPGTRLTVL.